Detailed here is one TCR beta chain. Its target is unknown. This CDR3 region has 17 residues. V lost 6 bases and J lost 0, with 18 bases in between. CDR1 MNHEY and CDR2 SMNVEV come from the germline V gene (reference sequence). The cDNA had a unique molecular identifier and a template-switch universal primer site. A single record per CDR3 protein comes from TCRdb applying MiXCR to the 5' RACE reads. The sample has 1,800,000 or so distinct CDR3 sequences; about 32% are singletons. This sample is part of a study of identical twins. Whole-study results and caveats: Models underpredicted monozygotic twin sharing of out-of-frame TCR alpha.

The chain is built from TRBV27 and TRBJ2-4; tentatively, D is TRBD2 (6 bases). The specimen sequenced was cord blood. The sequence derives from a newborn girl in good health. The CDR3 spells CASSTKGPGVAKNIQYF. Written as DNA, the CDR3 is TGTGCCAGCAGCACGAAAGGACCGGGGGTAGCCAAAAACATTCAGTACTTC.